The 27 T cell receptor beta chains listed next were all sequenced from one sample in a study of blood T cell repertoires in COVID-19. TCRdb keeps only in-frame clones here, not all; method: immunoSEQ multiplex PCR. Of about 270,000 clones listed, 75% to 95% are singletons. The specimen was PBMCs or T cells enriched from blood (not recorded which). The receptors derive from a man aged 40-55 years who had been exposed to COVID-19.

The V and J genes are TRBV28 and TRBJ2-7; D call uncertain. The CDR3 extends over 13 amino acids. CDR1 and CDR2 from the germline V gene are MDHEN and SYDVKM. Trimming removed 3 bases at V and 2 bases at J, with 8 bases between. The CDR3 DNA follows: TGTGCCAGCAGTTTGTCGCTAGCCTACGAGCAGTACTTC. It encodes CASSLSLAYEQYF. Full variable domain (rest looked up from reference TRBV28 and TRBJ2-7): DVKVTQSSRYLVKRTGEKVFLECVQDMDHENMFWYRQDPGLGLRLIYFSYDVKMKEKGDIPEGYSVSREKKERFSLILESASTNQTSMYLCASSLSLAYEQYFGPGTRLTVT.

This clone was detected only a few times. The chain employs TRBV3-1 (or the pseudogene TRBV3-2) and TRBJ2-2; 10 nucleotides match TRBD2. With 3 bases clipped from V and 4 bases from J, the junction kept 5 bases outside the gene matches. The CDR3 extends over 16 amino acids. Germline V gives CDR1 LGHDT, CDR2 YNNKEL (reference sequence). CDR3 sequence reads: CASSQRTSGPTGELFF. The CDR3 coding sequence is TGTGCCAGCAGCCAGAGGACTAGCGGTCCCACCGGGGAGCTGTTTTTT.

The V gene is TRBV5-1, the J gene TRBJ1-6; D not certain. Germline CDR1 reads SGHRS; CDR2 reads YFSETQ. V was cut by 0 bases and J by 9 bases, with 13 bases left in between. The CDR3 consists of 15 residues. The CDR3 protein is CASSLEVRTGSPLHF. The CDR3 region has the DNA TGCGCCAGCAGCTTGGAAGTTCGAACGGGTTCACCCCTCCACTTT.

This clone was detected once. Other DNA sequences within the sample encode an identical CDR3. The chain uses TRBV5-1 and TRBJ1-5; 9 bases agree with TRBD1. The V gene's germline CDR1 is SGHRS and CDR2 YFSETQ. V shed 1 base and J 4 bases; nucleotides not matched to a gene: 3. CDR3 length: 15 residues. The CDR3 loop reads CASSLSGQGNQPQHF. The CDR3 coding sequence is TGCGCCAGCAGCTTGTCCGGACAGGGGAATCAGCCCCAGCATTTT.

The gene calls are TRBV9 and TRBJ2-3; 16 bases line up with TRBD2. The germline gives CDR1 SGDLS, CDR2 YYNGEE. The CDR3 runs to 15 residues. The V and J ends lost 7 bases and 5 bases, in that order; junction bases with no gene match: 4. The CDR3 sequence is CASGTSGRAGDTQYF. In nucleotides, the CDR3 is TGTGCCAGCGGGACTAGCGGGAGGGCTGGAGATACGCAGTATTTT.

The chain combines TRBV18 with TRBJ1-1, with unresolved D. Germline CDR1 KGHSH, CDR2 LQKENI. CDR3 size: 15 residues. V was shortened by 4 bases and J by 1 base, with 13 bases between the two germline ends. CDR3 sequence (DNA): TGTGCCAGCTCACGTGCTATCACCTCGAACACTGAAGCTTTCTTT. Protein product: CASSRAITSNTEAFF.

The chain couples TRBV15 to TRBJ2-7, with TRBD1 matching over 10 bases. This CDR3 comprises 18 residues. Trimming at V came to 5 bases and at J to 0 bases, leaving 13 bases not matched to a gene. Per germline, CDR1 LNHNV and CDR2 YYDKDF (reference sequence). The CDR3 loop is CATSRRDRGRVASYEQYF. The CDR3 coding sequence is TGTGCCACCAGCCGCCGGGACAGGGGACGAGTTGCCTCCTACGAGCAGTACTTC. The variable domain in full, with the rest retrieved from reference TRBV15 and TRBJ2-7, is DAMVIQNPRYQVTQFGKPVTLSCSQTLNHNVMYWYQQKSSQAPKLLFHYYDKDFNNEADTPDNFQSRRPNTSFCFLDIRSPGLGDTAMYLCATSRRDRGRVASYEQYFGPGTRLTVT.

V usage is TRBV11-2 and J usage is TRBJ1-3, with TRBD1 identical over 8 bases. This CDR3 contains 14 residues. The germline V gene has CDR1 SGHAT and CDR2 FQNNGV. The V gene end was trimmed by 4 bases and the J gene end by 4 bases; junction bases not matched to a gene: 3. The CDR3 reads CASSSGQGGNTIYF. The CDR3, as DNA: TGTGCCAGCAGCTCTGGACAGGGAGGAAACACCATATATTTT.

The V call is TRBV2, the J call TRBJ2-7, with 8 bases that match TRBD2. With 2 bases clipped from V and 7 bases from J, the junction kept 10 bases outside the gene matches. The CDR3 covers 15 residues. Germline V gene data show CDR1 as SNHLY and CDR2 as FYNNEI. The CDR3 coding sequence is TGTGCCAGCAGTGAAAGCCCAGCGGGAGACCTGGAGCAGTACTTC. Amino acids: CASSESPAGDLEQYF.

The chain has TRBV12-5 and TRBJ1-3; D ambiguous. The CDR3 runs to 12 residues. Germline CDR1 reads LGHNT; CDR2 reads FRNRAP. Between the trimmed V and J ends, which lost 5 bases and 6 bases, there was a span of 8 bases. CDR3 residues: CASGLLLNTIYF. CDR3 nucleotides: TGTGCTAGTGGTCTTTTACTAAACACCATATATTTT.

V is TRBV5-1 and J is TRBJ2-1, with 14 bases identical to TRBD2. This CDR3 has 17 amino acids. Per germline, CDR1 SGHRS and CDR2 YFSETQ. V lost 5 bases to trimming and J lost 3 bases; unmatched junction nucleotides: 7. This chain's CDR3 is CASRSAGLAGGYNEQFF. The CDR3 DNA reads as TGCGCCAGCAGATCGGCCGGACTAGCGGGAGGCTACAATGAGCAGTTCTTC.

The rearrangement links TRBV28 to TRBJ1-6, with TRBD1 matching over 12 bases. The V gene's germline CDR1 is MDHEN and CDR2 SYDVKM. With V trimmed by 5 bases and J by 3 bases, 11 bases remained unmatched. The CDR3 runs 19 residues. The CDR3 sequence: CASSTSGTGGGLYNSPLHF. CDR3 DNA: TGTGCCAGCAGTACCTCCGGGACAGGGGGCGGTCTCTATAATTCACCCCTCCACTTT. The full variable domain, its missing parts supplied by reference TRBV28 and TRBJ1-6, is DVKVTQSSRYLVKRTGEKVFLECVQDMDHENMFWYRQDPGLGLRLIYFSYDVKMKEKGDIPEGYSVSREKKERFSLILESASTNQTSMYLCASSTSGTGGGLYNSPLHFGNGTRLTVT.

The chain recombines TRBV10-3 with TRBJ2-5; 8 bases fit TRBD1. CDR1 is ENHRY and CDR2 is SYGVKD in the germline V gene. The V gene end was trimmed by 7 bases and the J gene end by 4 bases; junction bases not matched to a gene: 8. The CDR3 totals 14 residues. As DNA, the CDR3 is TGTGCCATCAAGACAGGGGAAGGGGTAGAGACCCAGTACTTC. Protein sequence: CAIKTGEGVETQYF.

The rearrangement joins TRBV30 to TRBJ1-1; perhaps TRBD1 as D (6 bases). The CDR3 has 12 amino acids. The V gene lost 2 bases and the J gene lost 6 bases, with 10 bases spanning the gap. Germline V gene data show CDR1 as GTSNPN and CDR2 as SVGIG (reference sequence). The CDR3: CAWSTGSAEAFF. DNA for the CDR3: TGTGCCTGGAGTACAGGGTCGGCTGAAGCTTTCTTT.

The chain combines TRBV28 with TRBJ2-5; perhaps TRBD2 as D (5 bases). The germline V gene encodes CDR1 MDHEN and CDR2 SYDVKM. V dropped 2 bases and J dropped 5 bases, with 9 bases sitting between them. The CDR3 contains 13 residues. The CDR3 protein is CASSLVGGETQYF. The CDR3 bases are TGTGCCAGCAGTTTAGTGGGCGGGGAGACCCAGTACTTC.

The sample holds one count of this clone. J is TRBJ2-7 and V is TRBV30; D is possibly TRBD1 (5 bases). With 0 bases removed from V and 0 bases from J, the gap between germline ends came to 9 bases. This CDR3 region has 14 residues. Germline V gene sequence: CDR1 GTSNPN, CDR2 SVGIG (reference sequence). CDR3 nucleotides: TGTGCCTGGAGTGTACCAGGGTTCTCCTACGAGCAGTACTTC. Amino acid sequence: CAWSVPGFSYEQYF.

This sequence joins TRBV27 and TRBJ1-2; 12 nucleotides align to TRBD1. V was clipped by 8 bases and J by 8 bases; unmatched bases: 12. The germline gives CDR1 MNHEY, CDR2 SMNVEV (reference sequence). The CDR3 runs 15 residues. CDR3 nucleotide sequence: TGTGCCAGCGGGCGATTAGCGGGACAGGGGGCCGGCTACACCTTC. Its translation: CASGRLAGQGAGYTF.

This chain uses TRBV30 with TRBJ2-1; TRBD2 aligns across 12 bases. This CDR3 region has 17 residues. V dropped 3 bases and J dropped 3; count of bases not matched to a gene: 9. Per the germline V gene, CDR1 is GTSNPN and CDR2 is SVGIG (reference sequence). The CDR3 reads CAWSKLRTSGIYNEQFF. The CDR3 bases are TGTGCCTGGAGCAAGCTCAGGACTAGCGGGATCTACAATGAGCAGTTCTTC.

In regard to this clone: The germline gene is not matched at one end of the junction; a read error may be the cause. The genes are TRBV5-6 and TRBJ2-5; no clear D. The CDR3 spans 14 residues. Germline loops: CDR1 SGHDT, CDR2 YYEEEE. The CDR3 is CASILAGYQETQYF. The CDR3 DNA reads as TGTGCCAGCATCTTGGCCGGGTACCAAGAGACCCAGTACTTC.

The rearrangement joins TRBV7-3 to TRBJ2-1; 7 nucleotides match TRBD2. The CDR3 has 16 residues. Germline lookup yields CDR1 SGHTA and CDR2 FQGTGA. The J segment lost 5 bases and the V segment lost 5 bases, leaving 12 bases of the junction unmatched. CDR3 protein: CASSRSGGSPNNEQFF. The CDR3 nucleotides read TGTGCCAGCAGCCGGTCGGGGGGTAGCCCAAACAATGAGCAGTTCTTC.

The V and J genes are TRBV28 and TRBJ1-4; D gene unclear. Germline V gene lookup returns CDR1 MDHEN and CDR2 SYDVKM. This CDR3 is built from 12 residues. Trimming removed 1 base from V and 8 bases from J, with 5 bases in between. The CDR3 sequence is CASSLFREKLFF. The DNA for the CDR3 is TGTGCCAGCAGTTTATTCCGGGAAAAACTGTTTTTT. Variable domain in full (rest from reference TRBV28 and TRBJ1-4): DVKVTQSSRYLVKRTGEKVFLECVQDMDHENMFWYRQDPGLGLRLIYFSYDVKMKEKGDIPEGYSVSREKKERFSLILESASTNQTSMYLCASSLFREKLFFGSGTQLSVL.

The chain carries TRBV28 and TRBJ2-3, with 9 bases identical to TRBD1. The germline gives CDR1 MDHEN, CDR2 SYDVKM. Trimming removed 6 bases from V and 6 bases from J; junction bases left unmatched: 4. The CDR3 loop spans 13 amino acids. The CDR3 DNA reads as TGTGCCAGCAGCCGGACAGGGGCCGATACGCAGTATTTT. Its translation is CASSRTGADTQYF.

The chain has TRBV21-1 and TRBJ2-7; the listed D gene, TRBD1, was not tested against the DNA. TRBV21-1 is recorded as a pseudogene. This CDR3 contains 13 residues. The CDR3 spells CASSKYRGYEQYF. In DNA form, the CDR3 reads TGTGCCAGCAGCAAATACAGGGGCTACGAGCAGTACTTC.

The chain links TRBV5-8 to TRBJ2-4; D ambiguous. CDR3 size: 16 residues. Trimming shortened V by 0 bases and J by 0 bases, and 10 bases separated the two germline ends. Germline CDR1 reads SGHTS; CDR2 reads YDEGEE. CDR3 nucleotide sequence: TGTGCCAGCAGCTTGGGGTTCACTCTAGCCAAAAACATTCAGTACTTC. This encodes CASSLGFTLAKNIQYF.

The sample holds one count of this clone. This chain connects TRBV3-1 (or the pseudogene TRBV3-2) to TRBJ2-1; D might be TRBD2 (5 bases). Per the germline V gene, CDR1 is LGHDT and CDR2 is YNNKEL (reference sequence). The CDR3 is 15 residues long. V shed 2 bases and J shed 7 bases, with 15 bases lying between them. CDR3 DNA: TGTGCCAGCAGCCAAATGAGCGTCAGAGGGAATGAGCAGTTCTTC. Its translation: CASSQMSVRGNEQFF.

The genes are TRBV11-2 and TRBJ1-1; D is uncertain. Germline lookup yields CDR1 SGHAT and CDR2 FQNNGV. V was cut by 8 bases and J by 1 base, with 11 bases left in between. There are 13 residues in the CDR3. The CDR3 DNA sequence: TGTGCCAGCGGGTTGTGGGCGAACACTGAAGCTTTCTTT. Protein product: CASGLWANTEAFF.

This clone was seen just once. The chain uses TRBV11-2 and TRBJ1-6; D is unclear. The V and J ends lost 5 bases and 5 bases respectively, with 7 bases between them. The CDR3 contains 13 residues. Germline CDR1 is SGHAT and CDR2 is FQNNGV. The CDR3 nucleotides are TGTGCCAGCAGCGGCAGGAATAATTCACCCCTCCACTTT. It codes for CASSGRNNSPLHF.